What follows are 25 T cell receptor beta chains derived from one specimen sequenced in a study of patients and donors after allogeneic stem cell transplantation. TCRdb re-called the RT-PCR reads with MiXCR, one entry per CDR3 protein. The sample carries roughly 230,000 distinct CDR3 sequences, 13% to 15% recorded once. Sequenced input: blood, either unsorted or a sorted T cell fraction (not recorded which). The source is a human donor who was either an allogeneic HSCT recipient or a stem cell or donor lymphocyte infusion donor (not recorded which). It is not recorded whose cells these are; they may come from a transplant donor.

This clonotype was counted between two and nine times. The chain uses TRBV3-1 and TRBJ2-5, with D possibly being TRBD1 (6 bases). This CDR3 has 12 amino acids. Trimming took 4 bases from V and 7 from J, leaving 10 bases between them. Looked up from germline, CDR1 is LGHDT and CDR2 is YNNKEL (reference sequence). Written as DNA, the CDR3 is TGTGCCAGCAGCCGACGAGGGGGGACCCAGTACTTC. Its protein product is CASSRRGGTQYF.

This clonotype was recorded a few times. The chain combines TRBV5-1 with TRBJ2-1; 16 bases match TRBD2. V lost 4 bases, J lost 4 bases, and 5 bases stayed unmatched. The CDR3 is made up of 17 amino acids. Germline assignment: CDR1 SGHRS and CDR2 YFSETQ. The CDR3 region has the DNA TGCGCCAGCAGCCCGGGACTAGCGGGGGGGCAGTACAATGAGCAGTTCTTC. Protein: CASSPGLAGGQYNEQFF.

The chain is built from TRBV5-6 and TRBJ2-6; D not certain. The CDR3 is made up of 15 amino acids. V was clipped by 4 bases and J by 4 bases, with 12 bases between them. Germline V gives CDR1 SGHDT, CDR2 YYEEEE. Written as DNA, the CDR3 is TGTGCCAGCAGCCCCATGGGGTCCGGGGCCAACGTCCTGACTTTC. Translated, it gives CASSPMGSGANVLTF.

As to this clonotype: Relative to the germline gene, one junction end is altered; a read error may explain this. The V call is TRBV20-1, the J call TRBJ2-1, with D unresolved. The CDR3 is 13 residues long. Germline V gene data show CDR1 as DFQATT and CDR2 as SNEGSKA (reference sequence). The CDR3 DNA follows: TGCAGTGCTAGGGTTACTTCCTTCAATGAGCAGTTCTTC. Translated, it gives CSARVTSFNEQFF.

This clonotype has more than one count but fewer than ten. V gene TRBV3-1 combines with J gene TRBJ2-7, with D uncertain. The germline V and J ends were trimmed by 1 base and 2 bases, with 9 bases remaining between them. In germline, CDR1 is LGHDT, CDR2 YNNKEL (reference sequence). This CDR3 contains 14 residues. CDR3 protein: CASSQARAPYEQYF. The CDR3 DNA sequence: TGTGCCAGCAGCCAAGCTAGGGCCCCCTACGAGCAGTACTTC.

In its sample, this clonotype was seen a few times. The rearrangement joins TRBV20-1 to TRBJ1-2, with 8 positions matching TRBD1. Germline V gene sequence: CDR1 DFQATT, CDR2 SNEGSKA (reference sequence). The CDR3 sequence is 14 residues long. Trimming at V came to 3 bases and at J to 4 bases, leaving 7 bases not matched to a gene. The CDR3 region is CSASADRVIYGYTF. DNA of the CDR3: TGCAGTGCTAGTGCGGACAGGGTAATCTATGGCTACACCTTC.

This clonotype was counted only a few times. The chain recombines TRBV15 with TRBJ1-1, with unresolved D. This CDR3 spans 15 amino acids. The V gene's germline CDR1 is LNHNV and CDR2 YYDKDF (reference sequence). V was pared by 5 bases and J by 3 bases, with 16 bases between. Written as DNA, the CDR3 is TGTGCCACCAGCGGGTTCGGTGGTGGGGACACTGAAGCTTTCTTT. It specifies CATSGFGGGDTEAFF. The whole variable domain, filled in from reference TRBV15 and TRBJ1-1, reads DAMVIQNPRYQVTQFGKPVTLSCSQTLNHNVMYWYQQKSSQAPKLLFHYYDKDFNNEADTPDNFQSRRPNTSFCFLDIRSPGLGDTAMYLCATSGFGGGDTEAFFGQGTRLTVV.

The chain has TRBV3-1 and TRBJ2-7; possible D gene TRBD2, 6 bases. This CDR3 is built from 13 residues. Trimming removed 5 bases at V and 7 bases at J, with 15 bases between. The germline V gene encodes CDR1 LGHDT and CDR2 YNNKEL (reference sequence). The CDR3 spells CASSAYSGWEQYF. In DNA form, the CDR3 reads TGTGCCAGCAGCGCGTATAGCGGTTGGGAGCAGTACTTC.

There are a few counts of this clonotype. The chain uses TRBV29-1 and TRBJ1-2; 7 nucleotides align to TRBD1. From germline, CDR1 is SQVTM and CDR2 ANQGSEA. The CDR3 spans 15 residues. J was trimmed by 1 base and V by 5 bases; bases with no gene match: 10. Here the CDR3 reads CSVYDQGGYNYGYTF. The CDR3, as DNA: TGCAGCGTTTACGACCAGGGGGGGTATAACTATGGCTACACCTTC.

This clonotype was detected ten times or more. The chain employs TRBV2 and TRBJ1-5, with D possibly TRBD1 on 5 matching bases. V was pared by 7 bases and J by 4 bases, with 20 bases between. Germline CDR1 and CDR2: SNHLY and FYNNEI. CDR3 length: 16 amino acids. CDR3 residues: CASTQRSGQFNQPQHF. In DNA, the CDR3 is TGTGCCAGCACCCAACGATCGGGGCAGTTTAATCAGCCCCAGCATTTT.

The genes are TRBV2 and TRBJ2-2, with no clear D. This CDR3 is built from 13 residues. V lost 6 bases and J lost 2, with 7 bases in between. Looked up from germline, CDR1 is SNHLY and CDR2 is FYNNEI. The CDR3 spells CASRTLNTGELFF. The DNA of the CDR3 is TGTGCCAGCAGAACTTTAAACACCGGGGAGCTGTTTTTT.

This clonotype was seen a few times. V is TRBV3-1 and J is TRBJ2-2; D gene uncertain. Per the germline V gene, CDR1 is LGHDT and CDR2 is YNNKEL (reference sequence). Trimming took 4 bases from V and 9 from J, leaving 9 bases between them. The CDR3 length is 12 residues. This CDR3 is CASSLGLRELFF. The CDR3, as DNA: TGTGCCAGCAGCCTTGGGTTAAGGGAGCTGTTTTTT.

This clonotype came up a few times. Just one base apart from a much larger clone, this may be a read error. The V gene is TRBV12-3 or TRBV12-4, the J gene TRBJ1-1; D is unclear. This CDR3 comprises 12 residues. V was clipped by 6 bases and J by 1 base, with 6 bases between them. The DNA for the CDR3 is TGTGCCAGCAGGTTGGCGAACACTGAAGCTTTCTTT. Its translation is CASRLANTEAFF.

Comments on this clonotype: A much larger clone is a single base away; this may be a read error. V and J are TRBV18 and TRBJ2-1; unclear D gene. Per germline, CDR1 KGHSH and CDR2 LQKENI. The CDR3 length is 12 residues. The CDR3, as DNA: TGTCCCAGCTCCCCCGGATCCAATGAGCAGTTCTTC. This sequence encodes CPSSPGSNEQFF.

This clonotype was detected only a few times. V and J are TRBV6-1 and TRBJ2-1; D perhaps matches TRBD2 (7 bases). CDR3 length: 15 residues. The V and J ends lost 5 bases and 3 bases respectively, with 14 bases between them. Germline V gene sequence: CDR1 MNHNS, CDR2 SASEGT. The chain's CDR3 is CASSPLGGGYNEQFF. DNA of the CDR3: TGTGCCAGCAGTCCCCTAGGGGGGGGCTACAATGAGCAGTTCTTC.

The chain links TRBV11-1 to TRBJ2-2; 8 bases are shared with TRBD1. Germline-derived CDR1 and CDR2 are SGHAT and FQDESV (reference sequence). The length of the CDR3 is 15 residues. After removal of 8 bases from V and 2 bases from J, the junction contained 7 bases not matched to a gene. CDR3 sequence reads: CASQGARGNTGELFF. The CDR3 DNA sequence: TGTGCCAGCCAGGGGGCGCGGGGCAACACCGGGGAGCTGTTTTTT.

This clonotype was seen only a few times. The V gene is TRBV7-9, the J gene TRBJ1-2; D is uncertain. Trimming left V 2 bases short and J 4 bases short, with 14 bases between. Germline V gene data show CDR1 as SEHNR and CDR2 as FQNEAQ (reference sequence). The CDR3 spans 15 residues. Here the CDR3 DNA reads TGTGCCAGCAGCTTACTAGGGCCCGGTCGCTATGGCTACACCTTC. This translates into CASSLLGPGRYGYTF.

Ten or more counts support this clonotype. This chain links TRBV20-1 with TRBJ2-5; 8 nucleotides align to TRBD1. V lost 3 bases, J lost 0 bases, and 9 bases stayed unmatched. Germline V CDR1 and CDR2: DFQATT, SNEGSKA (reference sequence). The CDR3 is 16 amino acids. CDR3 residues: CSASSGRGRYQETQYF. CDR3 bases: TGCAGTGCTAGTTCCGGCAGGGGGCGATACCAAGAGACCCAGTACTTC.

This chain joins TRBV30 and TRBJ1-1; perhaps TRBD1 as D (6 bases). Trimming left V 8 bases short and J 8 bases short, with 12 bases between. The CDR3 consists of 10 residues. Germline CDR1 and CDR2: GTSNPN and SVGIG (reference sequence). The CDR3 loop is CAHGQQEAFF. Written as DNA, the CDR3 is TGTGCCCACGGACAGCAGGAAGCTTTCTTT. The entire variable domain, with the rest obtained from reference TRBV30 and TRBJ1-1, is as follows: SQTIHQWPATLVQPVGSPLSLECTVEGTSNPNLYWYRQAAGRGLQLLFYSVGIGQISSEVPQNLSASRPQDRQFILSSKKLLLSDSGFYLCAHGQQEAFFGQGTRLTVV.

This clonotype was counted at least ten times. This CDR3 reads CASSQDRRSAGSGNTIYF. In DNA, the CDR3 is TGCGCCAGCAGCCAAGATCGTCGGTCGGCAGGGTCTGGAAACACCATATATTTT. This rearrangement joins TRBV4-1 to TRBJ1-3; weak D call: TRBD1 (5 bases). CDR3 length: 18 amino acids. V dropped 0 bases and J dropped 1 base, with 16 bases sitting between them. The V gene's germline CDR1 is MGHRA and CDR2 YSYEKL.

This chain uses TRBV29-1 with TRBJ2-7; maybe TRBD2 (7 bases). The CDR3 sequence is 11 residues long. V shed 5 bases and J shed 7 bases, with 12 bases lying between them. The germline V gene encodes CDR1 SQVTM and CDR2 ANQGSEA. The chain's CDR3 is CSVRGGGEQYF. The CDR3 DNA reads TGCAGCGTTCGGGGAGGGGGAGAGCAGTACTTC.

The chain carries TRBV7-3 and TRBJ1-1; 11 bases are shared with TRBD1. V lost 3 bases, J lost 7 bases, and 4 bases stayed unmatched. The CDR3 consists of 14 residues. Germline loops: CDR1 SGHTA, CDR2 FQGTGA. The CDR3 DNA sequence: TGTGCCAGCAGCTTGGGACAGGGGGTGAGTGAAGCTTTCTTT. It translates to CASSLGQGVSEAFF.

This clonotype occurred a few times. The chain couples TRBV7-8 to TRBJ2-7; 10 positions match TRBD1. The junction had 14 bases not matched to a gene; V was cut back by 5 bases and J by 10 bases. The CDR3 loop spans 15 amino acids. Germline V gene lookup returns CDR1 SGHVS and CDR2 FQNEAQ. The DNA for the CDR3 is TGTGCCAGCAGCATAATCCCGGGACAGGGGTTTGTCCAGTACTTC. This sequence encodes CASSIIPGQGFVQYF. The full variable domain, its missing parts supplied by reference TRBV7-8 and TRBJ2-7, is GAGVSQSPRYKVAKRGQDVALRCDPISGHVSLFWYQQALGQGPEFLTYFQNEAQLDKSGLPSDRFFAERPEGSVSTLKIQRTQQEDSAVYLCASSIIPGQGFVQYFGPGTRLTVT.

V usage is TRBV7-9 and J usage is TRBJ1-1; the match to TRBD1 covers 8 bases. Trimming cost V 5 bases and J 8 bases; bases outside gene matches: 10. The CDR3 is 14 amino acids. Germline V gene data show CDR1 as SEHNR and CDR2 as FQNEAQ (reference sequence). DNA for the CDR3: TGTGCCAGCAGCCCAATGAGGGACAGGCCGGAAGCTTTCTTT. It encodes CASSPMRDRPEAFF.

The chain recombines TRBV29-1 with TRBJ2-5; D gene uncertain. CDR1 is SQVTM, CDR2 ANQGSEA, per germline. The CDR3 totals 10 residues. V lost 7 bases and J 4 bases, leaving 7 bases between the germline ends. The CDR3 DNA follows: TGCAGCGCCCGGGTAGAGACCCAGTACTTC. Encoded protein: CSARVETQYF.